Listed below are T cell receptor beta chains from one sample, sequenced in a study. TCRdb redid the calling of the 5' RACE reads with MiXCR, one entry per CDR3 protein. The sample yields about 41,000 distinct CDR3 sequences, around 30% seen once. Sequenced sample: memory CD4+ T cells sorted from a lymph node. These receptors originate from a female donor with breast cancer. Both conserved end residues are part of each CDR3. D genes are given only for firm matches. The listing skips clone size in some rows; elsewhere it reads once, few, many or a size class.

TRBJ2-5 | . | TRBD1 | TRBV7-9 | TGTGCCAGCAGCGGGCCGGACAGGGGGCGGACCCAGTACTTC | CASSGPDRGRTQYF
TRBJ2-6 | . | . | TRBV12-3/TRBV12-4 | TGTGCCGGAGAGCGATCTGGGGCCAACGTCCTGACTTTC | CAGERSGANVLTF
TRBJ1-1 | . | . | TRBV9 | TGTGCCAGCAGCCCCGGAGGGGTAATGAACACTGAAGCTTTCTTT | CASSPGGVMNTEAFF
TRBJ2-1 | . | TRBD2 | TRBV20-1 | TGCAGTGCTAGAGATTTTGAGCGGGAGGGTGGGTACAATGAGCAGTTCTTC | CSARDFEREGGYNEQFF
TRBJ1-4 | . | . | TRBV28 | TGTGCCAGCAGCCACCAGGGTCCCAATAATGAAAAACTGTTTTTT | CASSHQGPNNEKLFF
TRBJ2-5 | . | TRBD1 | TRBV11-2 | TGTGCCAGCAGCATGGACAGGGGGCGCGAGACCCAGTACTTC | CASSMDRGRETQYF
TRBJ1-5 | few | . | TRBV15 | TGTGCCACCAGCCAGGATGATCAGCCCCAGCATTTT | CATSQDDQPQHF
TRBJ2-2 | . | . | TRBV7-2 | TGTGCCAGCAGCCGACCAACTAGCCGCGTTAAGAACACCGGGGAGCTGTTTTTT | CASSRPTSRVKNTGELFF
TRBJ2-7 | few | TRBD2 | TRBV20-1 | TGCAGTGCTAGAGATCCGACTAGCGGGGGATGGTACGAGCAGTACTTC | CSARDPTSGGWYEQYF
TRBJ1-5 | . | . | TRBV5-6 | TGTGCCAGCAGCTCCACAGGGAATCAGCCCCAGCATTTT | CASSSTGNQPQHF
TRBJ1-6 | . | . | TRBV27 | TGTGCCAGCACCCTCTCCTATAATTCACCCCTCCACTTT | CASTLSYNSPLHF
TRBJ1-5 | . | TRBD1 | TRBV7-2 | TGTGCCATTCCTTTATCTGGACAGGCCCCCAATCAGCCCCAGCATTTT | CAIPLSGQAPNQPQHF
TRBJ2-7 | few | . | TRBV7-3 | TGTGCCAGCAGCTTAAGCCCTATCCCCCTCAACGAGCAGTACTTC | CASSLSPIPLNEQYF
TRBJ2-1 | . | . | TRBV28 | TGTGCCAGCAGTAACCGAAGACAGCACTACAATGAGCAGTTCTTC | CASSNRRQHYNEQFF
TRBJ2-7 | few | . | TRBV20-1 | TGCAGTGCTAGACAGGTTGACTCCTACGAGCAGTACTTC | CSARQVDSYEQYF
TRBJ1-5 | . | TRBD1 | TRBV6-6 | TGTGCCAGCAGAGGCCGGGACAGGGACAATCAGCCCCAGCATTTT | CASRGRDRDNQPQHF
TRBJ2-4 | . | TRBD1 | TRBV6-9 | TGTGCCAGCAGGCCCACTCCGGGACAGAGTCATACTCAGTACTTC | CASRPTPGQSHTQYF
TRBJ2-7 | few | TRBD1 | TRBV4-2 | TGTGCCAGCAGCCAACCCGACAGGGGCCGTCAGCAGTACTTC | CASSQPDRGRQQYF
TRBJ2-3 | once | . | TRBV13 | TGTGCCAGCAGCTTACGGCTAGTGGGAGTGGGGGATACGCAGTATTTT | CASSLRLVGVGDTQYF
TRBJ2-5 | few | TRBD2 | TRBV9 | TGTGCCAGCACGGCGACTAGCGGCCACCAAGAGACCCAGTACTTC | CASTATSGHQETQYF
TRBJ2-1 | . | . | TRBV27 | TGTGCCAGCAGTTTATTGGCGGGTAGCTCCTACAATGAGCAGTTCTTC | CASSLLAGSSYNEQFF
TRBJ2-7 | . | . | TRBV10-3 | TGTGCCATCATGTCCGGGTACGGCTACGAGCAGTACTTC | CAIMSGYGYEQYF
TRBJ2-3 | . | TRBD2 | TRBV4-3 | TGCGCCAGCAGCCCCACGGTGGGACTAGCCCCCATTCGGACGCAGTATTTT | CASSPTVGLAPIRTQYF
TRBJ1-6 | . | . | TRBV5-1 | TGCGCCAGCAGCGTCCTCGGTACACCCCTCCACTTT | CASSVLGTPLHF
TRBJ2-7 | . | TRBD2 | TRBV10-3 | TGTGCCATCAGCCATTCTAGCGGGACCTACGAGCAGTACTTC | CAISHSSGTYEQYF
TRBJ2-7 | . | . | TRBV20-1 | TGCAGTGCTAGTATGGCTTGGGCCTATGAGCAGTACTTC | CSASMAWAYEQYF
TRBJ1-4 | few | . | TRBV7-6 | TGTGCCAGCAGCGTTGGCCAAGAGGGCGAAAAACTGTTTTTT | CASSVGQEGEKLFF